This T cell receptor (beta chain) emerged from a study of shared clonotypes between healthy human individuals. Study findings and constraints: Only blood samples were collected, and tissue repertoires likely differ.

On this clone: The target antigen is unknown.

Germline V gene sequence: CDR1 SNHLY, CDR2 FYNNEI. This CDR3 has 14 residues. J gave up 5 bases and V 7 bases, and 10 bases lay outside the gene matches. DNA at about 210 ng, approximately 30,000 T cell genomes, went into sorted-subset replicate PCRs. Only in-frame clones appear in the TCRdb table, and some are missing; sequencing was by immunoSEQ multiplex PCR. In the table there are 2 million to 3 million clones, under 95% of which are singletons. V usage is TRBV2 and J usage is TRBJ2-5; 7 bases are shared with TRBD2. The sample comprised naive CD4+ T cells from PBMCs. Subset described: CD45RA+ positively selected. The receptor's source is a man younger than 30 in good health. Some clones in this sample may be carry-over from other donors' samples. CDR3 nucleotide sequence: TGTGCCAGCACCATCGGGACCGGGGGGGAGACCCAGTACTTC. It specifies CASTIGTGGETQYF.